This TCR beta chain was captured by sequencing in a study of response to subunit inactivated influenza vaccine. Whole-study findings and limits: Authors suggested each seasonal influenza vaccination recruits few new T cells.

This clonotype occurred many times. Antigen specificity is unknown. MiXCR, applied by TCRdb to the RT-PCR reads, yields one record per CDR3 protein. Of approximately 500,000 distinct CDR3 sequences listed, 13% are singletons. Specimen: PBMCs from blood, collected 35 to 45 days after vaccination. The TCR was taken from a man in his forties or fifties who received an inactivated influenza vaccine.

CDR3 in amino acids: CASSLPGQGVGQEQYF. The CDR3 DNA reads TGCGCCAGCAGCCTCCCGGGACAGGGGGTAGGGCAGGAGCAGTACTTC. V gene TRBV5-1 combines with J gene TRBJ2-7, with 11 positions matching TRBD1. CDR1 and CDR2 from the germline V gene are SGHRS and YFSETQ. The junction had 13 bases not matched to a gene; V was cut back by 4 bases and J by 7 bases. This CDR3 region has 16 residues.